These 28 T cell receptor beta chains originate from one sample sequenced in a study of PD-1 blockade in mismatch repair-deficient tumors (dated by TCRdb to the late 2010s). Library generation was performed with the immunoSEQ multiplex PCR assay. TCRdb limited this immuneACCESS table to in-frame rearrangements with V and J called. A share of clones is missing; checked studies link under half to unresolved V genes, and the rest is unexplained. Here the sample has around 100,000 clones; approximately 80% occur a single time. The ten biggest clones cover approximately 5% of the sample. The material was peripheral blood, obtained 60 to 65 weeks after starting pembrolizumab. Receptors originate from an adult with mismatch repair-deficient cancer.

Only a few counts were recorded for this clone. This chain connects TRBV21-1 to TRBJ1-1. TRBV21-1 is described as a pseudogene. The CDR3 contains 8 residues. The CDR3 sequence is CASSKIVF. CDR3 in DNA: TGTGCCAGCAGCAAAATAGTCTTT.

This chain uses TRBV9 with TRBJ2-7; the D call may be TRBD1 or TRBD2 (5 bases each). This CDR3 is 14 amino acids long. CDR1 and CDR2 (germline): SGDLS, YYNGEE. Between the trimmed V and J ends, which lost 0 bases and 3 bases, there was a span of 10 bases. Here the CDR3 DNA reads TGTGCCAGCAGCGTAGGGGACGACATCTACGAGCAGTACTTC. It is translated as CASSVGDDIYEQYF.

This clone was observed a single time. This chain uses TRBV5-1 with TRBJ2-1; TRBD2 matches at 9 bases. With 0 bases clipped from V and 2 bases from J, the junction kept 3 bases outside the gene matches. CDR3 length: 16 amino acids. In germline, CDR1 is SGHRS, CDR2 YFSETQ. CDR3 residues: CASSLALAGTYNEQFF. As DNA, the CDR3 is TGCGCCAGCAGCTTGGCCCTAGCGGGGACCTACAATGAGCAGTTCTTC.

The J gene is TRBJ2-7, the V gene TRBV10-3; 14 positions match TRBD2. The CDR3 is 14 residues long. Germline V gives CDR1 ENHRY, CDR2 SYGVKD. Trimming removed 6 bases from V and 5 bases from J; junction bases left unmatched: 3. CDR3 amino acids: CAISPGLAGDEQYF. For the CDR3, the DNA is TGTGCCATCAGCCCGGGACTAGCGGGAGACGAGCAGTACTTC.

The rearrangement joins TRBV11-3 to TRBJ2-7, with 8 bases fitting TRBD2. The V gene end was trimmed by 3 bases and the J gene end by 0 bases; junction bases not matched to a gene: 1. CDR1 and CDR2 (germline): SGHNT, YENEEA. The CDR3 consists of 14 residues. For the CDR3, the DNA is TGTGCCAGCAGCTTCCGGGAGGGCTCCTACGAGCAGTACTTC. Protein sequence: CASSFREGSYEQYF. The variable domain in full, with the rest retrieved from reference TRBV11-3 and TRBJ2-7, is EAGVVQSPRYKIIEKKQPVAFWCNPISGHNTLYWYLQNLGQGPELLIRYENEEAVDDSQLPKDRFSAERLKGVDSTLKIQPAELGDSAVYLCASSFREGSYEQYFGPGTRLTVT.

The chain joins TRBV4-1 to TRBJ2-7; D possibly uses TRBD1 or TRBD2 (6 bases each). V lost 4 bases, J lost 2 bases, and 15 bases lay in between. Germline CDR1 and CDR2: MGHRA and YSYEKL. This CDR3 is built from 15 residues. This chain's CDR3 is CASSPGAETAYEQYF. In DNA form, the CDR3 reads TGCGCCAGCAGCCCGGGGGCCGAGACCGCCTACGAGCAGTACTTC.

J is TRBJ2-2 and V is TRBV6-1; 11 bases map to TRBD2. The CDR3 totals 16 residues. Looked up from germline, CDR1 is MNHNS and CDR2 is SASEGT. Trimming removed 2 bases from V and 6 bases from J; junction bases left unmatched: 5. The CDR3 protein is CASSESSGRAAGELFF. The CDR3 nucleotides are TGTGCCAGCAGTGAAAGTAGCGGGAGGGCCGCCGGGGAGCTGTTTTTT.

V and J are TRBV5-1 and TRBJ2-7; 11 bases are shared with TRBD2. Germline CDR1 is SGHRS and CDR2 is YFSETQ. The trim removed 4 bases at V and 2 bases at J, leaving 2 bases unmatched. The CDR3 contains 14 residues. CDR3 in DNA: TGCGCCAGCAGCCCGACTAGCGGGGCCTACGAGCAGTACTTC. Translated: CASSPTSGAYEQYF.

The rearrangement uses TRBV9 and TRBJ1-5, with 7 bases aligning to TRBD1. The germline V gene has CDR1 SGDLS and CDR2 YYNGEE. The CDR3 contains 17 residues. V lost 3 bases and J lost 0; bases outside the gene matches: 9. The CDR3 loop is CASSAGDRFYSNQPQHF. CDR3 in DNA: TGTGCCAGCAGCGCAGGGGACAGATTTTATAGCAATCAGCCCCAGCATTTT.

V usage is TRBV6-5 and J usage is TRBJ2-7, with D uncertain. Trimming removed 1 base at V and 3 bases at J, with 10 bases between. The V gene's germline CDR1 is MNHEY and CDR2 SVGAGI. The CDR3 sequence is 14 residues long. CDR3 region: CASSYFGRFYEQYF. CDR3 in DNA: TGTGCCAGCAGTTACTTCGGACGGTTCTACGAGCAGTACTTC.

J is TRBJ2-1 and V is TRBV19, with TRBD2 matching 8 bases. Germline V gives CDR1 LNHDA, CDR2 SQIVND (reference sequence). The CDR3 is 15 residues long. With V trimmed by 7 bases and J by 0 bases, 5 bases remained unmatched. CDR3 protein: CASTPSGSSYNEQFF. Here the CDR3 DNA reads TGTGCCAGTACCCCAAGCGGGAGCTCCTACAATGAGCAGTTCTTC. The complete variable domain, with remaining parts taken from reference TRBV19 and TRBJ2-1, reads DGGITQSPKYLFRKEGQNVTLSCEQNLNHDAMYWYRQDPGQGLRLIYYSQIVNDFQKGDIAEGYSVSREKKESFPLTVTSAQKNPTAFYLCASTPSGSSYNEQFFGPGTRLTVL.

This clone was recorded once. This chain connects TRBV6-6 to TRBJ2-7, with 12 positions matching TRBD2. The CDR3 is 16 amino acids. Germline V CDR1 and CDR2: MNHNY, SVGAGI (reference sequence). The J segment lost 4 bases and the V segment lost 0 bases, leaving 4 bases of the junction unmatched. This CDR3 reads CASSYSGLAGSYEQYF. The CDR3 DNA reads TGTGCCAGCAGTTACTCCGGACTAGCGGGGTCGTACGAGCAGTACTTC.

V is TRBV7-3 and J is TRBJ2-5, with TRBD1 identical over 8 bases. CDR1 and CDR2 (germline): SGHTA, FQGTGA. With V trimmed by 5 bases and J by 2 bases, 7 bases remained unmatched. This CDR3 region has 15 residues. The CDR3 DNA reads TGTGCCAGCAGCCAAGGGACAGGAGCACAAGAGACCCAGTACTTC. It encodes CASSQGTGAQETQYF.

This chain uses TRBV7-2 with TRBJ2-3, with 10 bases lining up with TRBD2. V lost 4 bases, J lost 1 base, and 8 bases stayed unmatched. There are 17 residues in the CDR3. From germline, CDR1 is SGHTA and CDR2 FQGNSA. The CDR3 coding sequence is TGTGCCAGCAGCTCAAGCCGCGGGACTAGCGGCACAGATACGCAGTATTTT. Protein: CASSSSRGTSGTDTQYF.

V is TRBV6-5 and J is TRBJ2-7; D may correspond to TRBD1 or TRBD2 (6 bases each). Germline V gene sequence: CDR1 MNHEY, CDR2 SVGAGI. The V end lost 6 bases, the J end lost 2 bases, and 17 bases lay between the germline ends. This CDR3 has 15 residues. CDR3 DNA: TGTGCCAGCAGCCCCGGGGGCCGCACTACCTACGAGCAGTACTTC. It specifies CASSPGGRTTYEQYF.

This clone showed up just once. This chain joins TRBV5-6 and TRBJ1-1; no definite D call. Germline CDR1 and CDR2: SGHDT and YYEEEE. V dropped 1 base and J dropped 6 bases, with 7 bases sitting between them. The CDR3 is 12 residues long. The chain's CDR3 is CASSLPGAEAFF. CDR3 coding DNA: TGTGCCAGCAGCTTGCCTGGCGCTGAAGCTTTCTTT.

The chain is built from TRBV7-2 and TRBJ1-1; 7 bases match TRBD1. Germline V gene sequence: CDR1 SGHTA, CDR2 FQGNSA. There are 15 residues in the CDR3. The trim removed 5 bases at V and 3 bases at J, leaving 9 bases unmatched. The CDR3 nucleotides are TGTGCCAGCAGCCTAAGCGAGGGGGCATACACTGAAGCTTTCTTT. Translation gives CASSLSEGAYTEAFF. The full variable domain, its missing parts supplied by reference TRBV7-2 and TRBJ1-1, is GAGVSQSPSNKVTEKGKDVELRCDPISGHTALYWYRQSLGQGLEFLIYFQGNSAPDKSGLPSDRFSAERTGGSVSTLTIQRTQQEDSAVYLCASSLSEGAYTEAFFGQGTRLTVV.

The CDR3 sequence: CASSYSETGELFF. The CDR3 DNA reads TGTGCCAGCAGTTACTCGGAGACGGGGGAGCTGTTTTTT. V and J are TRBV6-6 and TRBJ2-2; D unresolved. V lost 0 bases and J 8 bases, leaving 7 bases between the germline ends. Germline V gene sequence: CDR1 MNHNY, CDR2 SVGAGI (reference sequence). The CDR3 contains 13 residues.

The chain's CDR3 is CSVILAVPYEQYF. Written as DNA, the CDR3 is TGCAGCGTGATACTAGCGGTCCCCTACGAGCAGTACTTC. The chain is built from TRBV29-1 and TRBJ2-7, with 8 bases aligning to TRBD2. The germline V gene has CDR1 SQVTM and CDR2 ANQGSEA. Losses at the gene ends were 6 bases for V and 2 bases for J; bases not matched to a gene: 6. The CDR3 contains 13 residues.

This chain's CDR3 is CASSQDERAGGELFF. The CDR3 DNA reads as TGCGCCAGCAGCCAAGATGAGAGGGCAGGAGGGGAGCTGTTTTTT. This chain joins TRBV4-3 and TRBJ2-2; tentatively, D is TRBD2 (5 bases). Trimming removed 0 bases from V and 8 bases from J, with 13 bases in between. Germline V gene sequence: CDR1 LGHNA, CDR2 YSLEER. This CDR3 is 15 amino acids long.

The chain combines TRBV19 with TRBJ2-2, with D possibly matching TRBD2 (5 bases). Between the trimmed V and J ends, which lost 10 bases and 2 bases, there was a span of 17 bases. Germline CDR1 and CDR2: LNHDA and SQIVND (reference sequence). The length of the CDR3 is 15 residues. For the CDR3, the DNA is TGTGCCATTTACTCCGGGAAGATTAACACCGGGGAGCTGTTTTTT. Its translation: CAIYSGKINTGELFF.

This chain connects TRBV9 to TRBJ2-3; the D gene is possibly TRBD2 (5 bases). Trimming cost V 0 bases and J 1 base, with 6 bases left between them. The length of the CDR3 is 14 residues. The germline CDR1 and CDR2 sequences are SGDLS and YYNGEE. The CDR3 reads CASSVEEGTDTQYF. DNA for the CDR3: TGTGCCAGCAGCGTAGAGGAGGGCACAGATACGCAGTATTTT.

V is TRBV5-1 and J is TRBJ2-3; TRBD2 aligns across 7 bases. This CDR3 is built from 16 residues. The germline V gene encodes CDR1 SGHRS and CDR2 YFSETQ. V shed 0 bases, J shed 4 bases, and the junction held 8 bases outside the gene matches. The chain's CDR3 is CASSLGTSGSADTQYF. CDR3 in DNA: TGCGCCAGCAGCTTGGGGACTAGTGGGTCCGCAGATACGCAGTATTTT.

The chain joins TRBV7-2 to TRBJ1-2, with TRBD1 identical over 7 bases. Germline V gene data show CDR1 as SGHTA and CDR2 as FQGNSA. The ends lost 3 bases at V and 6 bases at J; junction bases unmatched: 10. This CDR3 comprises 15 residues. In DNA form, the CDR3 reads TGTGCCAGCAGCTTTTGGGGGGGAGGGACAGATGGCTACACCTTC. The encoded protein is CASSFWGGGTDGYTF.

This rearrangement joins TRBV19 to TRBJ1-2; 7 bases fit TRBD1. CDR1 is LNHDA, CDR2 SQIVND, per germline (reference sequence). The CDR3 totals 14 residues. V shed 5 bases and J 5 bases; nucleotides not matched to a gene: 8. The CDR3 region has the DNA TGTGCCAGTAGTGGAGGGACAGTCAGTTATGGCTACACCTTC. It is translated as CASSGGTVSYGYTF.

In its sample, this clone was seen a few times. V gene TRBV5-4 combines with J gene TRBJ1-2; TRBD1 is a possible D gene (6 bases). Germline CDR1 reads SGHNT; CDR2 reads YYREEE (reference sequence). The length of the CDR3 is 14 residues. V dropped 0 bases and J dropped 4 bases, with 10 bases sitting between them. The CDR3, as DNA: TGTGCCAGCAGCTTGGAGGGGGGCTTCTATGGCTACACCTTC. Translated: CASSLEGGFYGYTF. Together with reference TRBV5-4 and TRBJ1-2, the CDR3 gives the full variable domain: ETGVTQSPTHLIKTRGQQVTLRCSSQSGHNTVSWYQQALGQGPQFIFQYYREEENGRGNFPPRFSGLQFPNYSSELNVNALELDDSALYLCASSLEGGFYGYTFGSGTRLTVV.

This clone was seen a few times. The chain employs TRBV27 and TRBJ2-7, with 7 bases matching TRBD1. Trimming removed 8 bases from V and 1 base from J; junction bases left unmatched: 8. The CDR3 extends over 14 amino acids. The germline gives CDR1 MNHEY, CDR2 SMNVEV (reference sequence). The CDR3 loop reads CASWDSNLSYEQYF. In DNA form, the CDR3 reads TGTGCCAGCTGGGACAGTAACCTATCCTACGAGCAGTACTTC.

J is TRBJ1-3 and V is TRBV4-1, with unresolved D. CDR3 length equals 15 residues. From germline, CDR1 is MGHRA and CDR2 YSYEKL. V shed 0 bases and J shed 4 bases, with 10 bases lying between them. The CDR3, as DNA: TGCGCCAGCAGCCAAGATCCCGGGCCGGGAAACACCATATATTTT. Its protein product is CASSQDPGPGNTIYF.